The 26 T cell receptor beta chains below come from one sample, sequenced in a study of blood T cell repertoires in COVID-19. TCRdb's table, derived via immunoSEQ multiplex PCR, lists solely in-frame clones and lacks some. There are 250,000 to 350,000 clones in the sample; 75% to 90% occur only once, and 3% lies in the top ten. The specimen was peripheral blood. The origin of the receptors is a woman in her 30s with active or convalescent COVID-19.

This chain joins TRBV6-2 or TRBV6-3 and TRBJ2-2, with 7 bases identical to TRBD2. With 6 bases clipped from V and 11 bases from J, the junction kept 9 bases outside the gene matches. The CDR3 is 13 amino acids. Germline-derived CDR1 and CDR2 are MNHEY and SVGEGT. As DNA, the CDR3 is TGTGCCAGCAGCCCCCCGACTAGCTTCGAGCTGTTTTTT. It is translated as CASSPPTSFELFF.

This clone was observed a handful of times. The chain has TRBV5-4 and TRBJ2-5, with 8 bases that match TRBD1. Per germline, CDR1 SGHNT and CDR2 YYREEE (reference sequence). The junction had 2 bases not matched to a gene; V was cut back by 3 bases and J by 4 bases. This CDR3 spans 13 amino acids. In DNA, the CDR3 is TGTGCCAGCAGCTCCCAGGGGGCAGAGACCCAGTACTTC. The encoded protein is CASSSQGAETQYF.

The V gene is TRBV5-1, the J gene TRBJ2-5, with D perhaps matching TRBD1 (8 bases). CDR1 and CDR2 from the germline V gene are SGHRS and YFSETQ. CDR3 size: 15 residues. Trimming pared 0 bases from V and 5 bases from J, leaving 14 bases between. The CDR3 bases are TGCGCCAGCAGCTTGGCCACAGGGGGGGCGGAGACCCAGTACTTC. The encoded protein is CASSLATGGAETQYF.

CDR3 bases: TGCAGCGCCTACAAAGGAGCACGGGGTTCTAATTCACCCCTCCACTTT. It specifies CSAYKGARGSNSPLHF. The chain uses TRBV29-1 and TRBJ1-6; D remains ambiguous. Trimming removed 7 bases from V and 6 bases from J, with 22 bases in between. The CDR3 has 16 residues. The germline V gene encodes CDR1 SQVTM and CDR2 ANQGSEA.

The V call is TRBV29-1, the J call TRBJ1-4; D call uncertain. Trimming removed 6 bases from V and 4 bases from J, with 12 bases in between. This CDR3 region has 13 residues. Germline assignment: CDR1 SQVTM and CDR2 ANQGSEA. Written as DNA, the CDR3 is TGCAGCGTGAAAGGACGGGATAATGAAAAACTGTTTTTT. Translation: CSVKGRDNEKLFF.

CDR3 nucleotides: TGTGCCAGCAGCCAACACAGGGGCGGTCTGGCCGAGCAGTTCTTC. It encodes CASSQHRGGLAEQFF. This chain joins TRBV3-1 (or the pseudogene TRBV3-2) and TRBJ2-1; the match to TRBD1 covers 7 bases. The CDR3 extends over 15 amino acids. CDR1 is LGHDT, CDR2 YNNKEL, per germline (reference sequence). V shed 2 bases and J 10 bases; nucleotides not matched to a gene: 11.

The chain is built from TRBV29-1 and TRBJ2-7; 7 nucleotides agree with TRBD1. CDR3 length equals 11 residues. With 7 bases clipped from V and 6 bases from J, the junction kept 6 bases outside the gene matches. Per germline, CDR1 SQVTM and CDR2 ANQGSEA. The CDR3 nucleotides read TGCAGCGCCATCCGGACAGGCGAGCAGTACTTC. As protein: CSAIRTGEQYF.

The chain uses TRBV2 and TRBJ2-3; D perhaps matches TRBD2 (5 bases). The length of the CDR3 is 15 residues. V lost 5 bases to trimming and J lost 2 bases, with 14 bases between them. Germline V gene sequence: CDR1 SNHLY, CDR2 FYNNEI. The CDR3, as DNA: TGTGCCAGCAGTCGTAATTTAGCGTCCACAGATACGCAGTATTTT. Amino acids: CASSRNLASTDTQYF.

The chain joins TRBV27 to TRBJ2-3; possible D gene TRBD2, 7 bases. Per the germline V gene, CDR1 is MNHEY and CDR2 is SMNVEV (reference sequence). There are 16 residues in the CDR3. V dropped 2 bases and J dropped 5 bases, with 17 bases sitting between them. The CDR3 region is CASSLKGGGLVDTQYF. DNA of the CDR3: TGTGCCAGCAGTTTAAAGGGGGGGGGCCTCGTAGATACGCAGTATTTT.

Remarks on this clone: The junction departs from germline at one end; a sequencing error may be responsible. V is TRBV7-2 and J is TRBJ2-5; TRBD2 matches 11 bases. The CDR3 covers 15 residues. Germline V gives CDR1 SGHTA, CDR2 FQGNSA. In DNA, the CDR3 is TGTGCCAGCAGCCTAGCTAGCGGGGGGTGGGAGACCCAGTACTTC. Its protein product is CASSLASGGWETQYF.

J is TRBJ1-1 and V is TRBV12-5; TRBD1 matches at 8 bases. Germline V lookup: CDR1 LGHNT, CDR2 FRNRAP. CDR3 length equals 12 residues. V trimming: 5 bases; J trimming: 7 bases; junction bases outside the gene matches: 3. CDR3 nucleotides: TGTGCTAGTGGTATCACAGGGGGTGAAGCTTTCTTT. Residues: CASGITGGEAFF.

The count of this clone is one. The chain is built from TRBV9 and TRBJ2-5; TRBD2 aligns across 8 bases. CDR1 is SGDLS and CDR2 is YYNGEE in the germline V gene. V lost 4 bases, J lost 9 bases, and 11 bases stayed unmatched. This CDR3 spans 14 amino acids. CDR3 in amino acids: CASSKSGGFSSQYF. The CDR3 DNA reads TGTGCCAGCAGCAAAAGCGGGGGCTTTTCATCCCAGTACTTC.

The V call is TRBV4-1, the J call TRBJ1-5; D is undetermined. This CDR3 is 12 amino acids long. V was trimmed by 0 bases and J by 9 bases, leaving 6 bases between them. From germline, CDR1 is MGHRA and CDR2 YSYEKL. The CDR3 DNA reads as TGCGCCAGCAGCCAAGATGGGCGGCCCCAGCATTTT. Translated: CASSQDGRPQHF.

The chain carries TRBV2 and TRBJ2-1, with TRBD2 identical over 10 bases. Germline V gives CDR1 SNHLY, CDR2 FYNNEI. The length of the CDR3 is 15 residues. The junction had 7 bases not matched to a gene; V was cut back by 1 base and J by 10 bases. The CDR3 sequence is CASSEDSGGAWEQFF. The CDR3 coding sequence is TGTGCCAGCAGTGAAGACAGCGGGGGGGCCTGGGAGCAGTTCTTC.

The sample holds one count of this clone. The chain couples TRBV28 to TRBJ2-7; TRBD1 might be the D (6 bases). This CDR3 contains 12 residues. The germline V gene has CDR1 MDHEN and CDR2 SYDVKM. Between the trimmed V and J ends, which lost 4 bases and 2 bases, there was a span of 6 bases. This CDR3 reads CASSWTAYEQYF. The CDR3 nucleotides read TGTGCCAGCAGTTGGACAGCCTACGAGCAGTACTTC.

This clone was seen a handful of times. CDR3 amino acids: CASSSPQSTEAFF. As DNA, the CDR3 is TGTGCCAGCAGTTCACCACAGAGCACTGAAGCTTTCTTT. This sequence joins TRBV27 and TRBJ1-1; D is uncertain. The CDR3 contains 13 residues. V was cut by 4 bases and J by 4 bases, with 10 bases left in between. CDR1 is MNHEY and CDR2 is SMNVEV in the germline V gene (reference sequence).

The chain carries TRBV13 and TRBJ1-1; D remains unclear. V was trimmed by 0 bases and J by 6 bases, leaving 11 bases between them. Germline loops: CDR1 PRHDT, CDR2 FYEKMQ (reference sequence). The CDR3 loop spans 14 amino acids. The CDR3 region is CASSLGRGRAEAFF. The CDR3 nucleotides read TGTGCCAGCAGCTTAGGAAGAGGGCGGGCTGAAGCTTTCTTT. The variable domain in full, with the rest retrieved from reference TRBV13 and TRBJ1-1, is AAGVIQSPRHLIKEKRETATLKCYPIPRHDTVYWYQQGPGQDPQFLISFYEKMQSDKGSIPDRFSAQQFSDYHSELNMSSLELGDSALYFCASSLGRGRAEAFFGQGTRLTVV.

The rearrangement links TRBV9 to TRBJ2-3; TRBD2 matches at 7 bases. The CDR3 covers 18 residues. Germline CDR1 SGDLS, CDR2 YYNGEE. V gave up 4 bases and J gave up 2 bases; unmatched junction bases: 16. This chain's CDR3 is CASSSSLGGVGTTDTQYF. The DNA of the CDR3 is TGTGCCAGCAGCTCCAGCCTTGGGGGGGTGGGAACCACAGATACGCAGTATTTT. Full variable domain (outside the CDR3, taken from reference TRBV9 and TRBJ2-3): DSGVTQTPKHLITATGQRVTLRCSPRSGDLSVYWYQQSLDQGLQFLIQYYNGEERAKGNILERFSAQQFPDLHSELNLSSLELGDSALYFCASSSSLGGVGTTDTQYFGPGTRLTVL.

The V call is TRBV5-5, the J call TRBJ1-1, with 8 nucleotides matching TRBD1. CDR1 and CDR2 (germline): SGHKS, YYEKEE (reference sequence). Trimming at V came to 5 bases and at J to 4 bases, leaving 4 bases not matched to a gene. The CDR3 length is 13 residues. In DNA form, the CDR3 reads TGTGCCAGCAGGGACAGGGTCGGCACTGAAGCTTTCTTT. Amino acids: CASRDRVGTEAFF.

This chain joins TRBV5-1 and TRBJ2-3; no clear D gene. The V gene's germline CDR1 is SGHRS and CDR2 YFSETQ. V lost 4 bases and J 5 bases, leaving 17 bases between the germline ends. This CDR3 spans 15 amino acids. Here the CDR3 DNA reads TGCGCCAGCAGCCTTGCTGTCCCAACCAGAGATACGCAGTATTTT. This translates into CASSLAVPTRDTQYF.

The J gene is TRBJ2-1, the V gene TRBV24-1, with D possibly TRBD2 on 6 matching bases. Germline loops: CDR1 KGHDR, CDR2 SFDVKD. The CDR3 totals 13 residues. V shed 8 bases and J shed 3 bases, with 10 bases lying between them. The CDR3 loop reads CATTSGGYNEQFF. For the CDR3, the DNA is TGTGCCACCACCTCCGGGGGCTACAATGAGCAGTTCTTC.

This chain links TRBV3-1 (or the pseudogene TRBV3-2) with TRBJ2-3, with 8 positions matching TRBD2. The CDR3 loop spans 15 amino acids. CDR1 and CDR2 from the germline V gene are LGHDT and YNNKEL (reference sequence). V lost 4 bases to trimming and J lost 5 bases; unmatched junction nucleotides: 8. In nucleotides, the CDR3 is TGTGCCAGCAGCCCCTTCGGACTAGCCCAAGATACGCAGTATTTT. Translating it yields CASSPFGLAQDTQYF.

The J gene is TRBJ2-7, the V gene TRBV7-9; tentative D call: TRBD1 (5 bases). The germline V and J ends were trimmed by 1 base and 9 bases, with 10 bases remaining between them. This CDR3 comprises 12 residues. Germline-derived CDR1 and CDR2 are SEHNR and FQNEAQ (reference sequence). The CDR3 nucleotides are TGTGCCAGCAGCTTAGACAGTACAGGGCAGTACTTC. It yields the protein CASSLDSTGQYF.

This rearrangement joins TRBV6-2 or TRBV6-3 to TRBJ1-5; possibly TRBD1 for D (6 bases). Trimming shortened V by 0 bases and J by 5 bases, and 17 bases separated the two germline ends. This CDR3 spans 17 amino acids. Germline CDR1 and CDR2: MNHEY and SVGEGT. This CDR3 is CASSYSTTGWDDQPQHF. In DNA form, the CDR3 reads TGTGCCAGCAGTTACTCGACAACAGGGTGGGACGATCAGCCCCAGCATTTT.

The chain employs TRBV3-1 (or the pseudogene TRBV3-2) and TRBJ1-1; D is unclear. The CDR3 is made up of 13 amino acids. Trimming removed 3 bases at V and 1 base at J, with 6 bases between. Germline V CDR1 and CDR2: LGHDT, YNNKEL (reference sequence). Here the CDR3 reads CASSHERNTEAFF. As DNA, the CDR3 is TGTGCCAGCAGCCACGAGAGGAACACTGAAGCTTTCTTT.

The V and J genes are TRBV5-4 and TRBJ1-2; possible D gene TRBD1, 6 bases. V lost 2 bases and J lost 2, with 22 bases in between. The germline V gene has CDR1 SGHNT and CDR2 YYREEE (reference sequence). The CDR3 is made up of 18 amino acids. DNA of the CDR3: TGTGCCAGCAGCTTCAGAGGACAGCGCCTAGGGCCAAACTATGGCTACACCTTC. Translated: CASSFRGQRLGPNYGYTF.